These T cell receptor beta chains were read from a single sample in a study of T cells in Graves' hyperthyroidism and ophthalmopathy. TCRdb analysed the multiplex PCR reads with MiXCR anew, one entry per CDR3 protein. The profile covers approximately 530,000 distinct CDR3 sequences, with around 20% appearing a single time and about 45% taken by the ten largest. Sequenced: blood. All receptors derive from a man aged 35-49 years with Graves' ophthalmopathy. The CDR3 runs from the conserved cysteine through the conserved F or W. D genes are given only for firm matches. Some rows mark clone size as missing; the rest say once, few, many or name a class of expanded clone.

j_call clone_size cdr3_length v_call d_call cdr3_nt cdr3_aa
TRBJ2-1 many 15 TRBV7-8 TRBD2 TGTGCCAGCAGCTTAGCTAGCGGGGGGGGCAATGAGCAGTTCTTC CASSLASGGGNEQFF
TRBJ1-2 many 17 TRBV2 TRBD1 TGTGCCAGCAGTGAGCGGTTTTGGGACAGGGGGCCCTATGGCTACACCTTC CASSERFWDRGPYGYTF
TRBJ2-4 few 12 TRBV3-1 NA TGTGCCAGCAGCCACTTGCAAGAGGTTCAGTACTTC CASSHLQEVQYF
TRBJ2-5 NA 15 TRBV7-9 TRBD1 TGTGCCAGCAGCTTCCCGGGACAGTTCCGAGAGACCCAGTACTTC CASSFPGQFRETQYF
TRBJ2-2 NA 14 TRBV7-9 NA TGTGCCAGCAGCTTAGGGGCCCACACCGGGGAGCTGTTTTTT CASSLGAHTGELFF
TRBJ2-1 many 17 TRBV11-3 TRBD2 TGTGCCAGCAGCCGGGGACTAGCGGGATACGGGCGAAATGAGCAGTTCTTC CASSRGLAGYGRNEQFF
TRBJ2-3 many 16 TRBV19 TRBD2 TGTGCCAGTAGTCCCTGGACTAGCGGGGCTGGAGATACGCAGTATTTT CASSPWTSGAGDTQYF
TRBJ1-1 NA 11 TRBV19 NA TGTGCCAGTAGGGGTTTCACTGAAGCTTTCTTT CASRGFTEAFF
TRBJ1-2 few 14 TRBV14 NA TGTGCCAGCAGCTCCCACTTAGGTTCCCATGGCTACACCTTC CASSSHLGSHGYTF
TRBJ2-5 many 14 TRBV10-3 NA TGTGCCACCCCGCCTTTCCGGGGGCGGGAGACCCAGTACTTC CATPPFRGRETQYF
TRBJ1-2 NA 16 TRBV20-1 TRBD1 TGCAGTGCTAGACCCGGGACAGCATCTTTATACTATGGCTACACCTTC CSARPGTASLYYGYTF
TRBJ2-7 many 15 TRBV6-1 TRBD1 TGTGCCAGCAGTGAATCCGGGACAGGATTTTACGAGCAGTACTTC CASSESGTGFYEQYF
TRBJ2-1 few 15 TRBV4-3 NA TGCGCCAGCAGCCAAGATAGTGGGGCATACAATGAGCAGTTCTTC CASSQDSGAYNEQFF
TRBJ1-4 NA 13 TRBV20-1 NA TGCAGTGCTAGTCGGAGGTCTAATGAAAAACTGTTTTTT CSASRRSNEKLFF
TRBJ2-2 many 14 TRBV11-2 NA TGTGCCAGCAGCTTAACACCGAACACCGGGGAGCTGTTTTTT CASSLTPNTGELFF
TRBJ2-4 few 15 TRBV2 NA TGTGCCAGCAGTGATAGCCGATTGGCCAAAAACATTCAGTACTTC CASSDSRLAKNIQYF
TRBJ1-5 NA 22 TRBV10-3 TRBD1 TGTGCCATCAGCCGGGGACCCACGCGAGCGAATGGACAGGGGGCCAGCAATCAGCCCCAGCATTTT CAISRGPTRANGQGASNQPQHF
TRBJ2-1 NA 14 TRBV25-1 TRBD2 TGTGCCAGCACCTGGACTAGCGGGAGGGGTGAGCAGTTCTTC CASTWTSGRGEQFF
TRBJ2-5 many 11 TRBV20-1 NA TGCAGTGCTAGAGATTTCGAGACCCAGTACTTC CSARDFETQYF
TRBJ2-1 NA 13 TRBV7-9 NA TGTGCCAGCAGCTTATCACCCGACAATGAGCAGTTCTTC CASSLSPDNEQFF
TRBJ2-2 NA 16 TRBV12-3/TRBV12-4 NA TGTGCCAGCAGTTTGTATCCCGGGATTGGTCCCGGGGAGCTGTTTTTT CASSLYPGIGPGELFF
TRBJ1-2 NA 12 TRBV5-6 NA TGTGCCAGCAGCTGGGGTCGGGGAGGCTACACCTTC CASSWGRGGYTF
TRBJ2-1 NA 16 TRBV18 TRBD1 TGTGCCAGCCCACCCAGGGGACAGAGCTCCTACAATGAGCAGTTCTTC CASPPRGQSSYNEQFF
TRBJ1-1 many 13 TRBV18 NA TGTGCCAGCTCACCTACACCGGGGGCTGAAGCTTTCTTT CASSPTPGAEAFF
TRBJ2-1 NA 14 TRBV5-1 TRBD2 TGCGCCAGCAGCTTGGCCCGGCGGGAGAATGAGCAGTTCTTC CASSLARRENEQFF
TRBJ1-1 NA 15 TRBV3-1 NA TGTGCCAGCAGCCAAGAGAAGGGTTGGGGCACTGAAGCTTTCTTT CASSQEKGWGTEAFF
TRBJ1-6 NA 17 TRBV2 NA TGTGCCAGCAGTCAGGGAGGGAAGAGCTCCTATAATTCACCCCTCCACTTT CASSQGGKSSYNSPLHF
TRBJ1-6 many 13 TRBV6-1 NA TGTGCCAGCAGTGAACGGGAAGGATCACCCCTCCACTTT CASSEREGSPLHF
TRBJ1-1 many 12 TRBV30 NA TGTGCCTGGAGTGTACGTGTAGGGCGCTCTTTCTTT CAWSVRVGRSFF
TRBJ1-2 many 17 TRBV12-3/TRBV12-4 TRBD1 TGTGCCAGCAGCCCGTGGGGACAGGGTGGTCCCCTGTATGGCTACACCTTC CASSPWGQGGPLYGYTF
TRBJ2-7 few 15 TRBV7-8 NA TGTGCCAGCAGTTCTCAATTTAGTAGTTGGGGCGAGCAGTACTTC CASSSQFSSWGEQYF